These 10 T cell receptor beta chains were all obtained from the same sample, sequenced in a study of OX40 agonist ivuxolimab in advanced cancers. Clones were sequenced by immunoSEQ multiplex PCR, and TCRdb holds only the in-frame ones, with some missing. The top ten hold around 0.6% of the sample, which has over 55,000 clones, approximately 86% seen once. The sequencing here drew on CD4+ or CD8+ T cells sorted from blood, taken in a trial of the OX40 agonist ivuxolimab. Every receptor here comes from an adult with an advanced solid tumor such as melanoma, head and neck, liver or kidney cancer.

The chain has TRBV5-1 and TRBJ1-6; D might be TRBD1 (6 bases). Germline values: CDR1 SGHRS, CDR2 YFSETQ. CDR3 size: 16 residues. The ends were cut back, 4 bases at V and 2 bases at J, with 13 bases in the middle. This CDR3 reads CASSGGGRTYNSPLHF. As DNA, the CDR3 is TGCGCCAGCAGCGGAGGGGGTAGGACCTATAATTCACCCCTCCACTTT.

The CDR3 DNA follows: TGCGCCAGCAGGCGGGACCACACGTATGGCTACACCTTC. Its protein product is CASRRDHTYGYTF. The rearrangement links TRBV5-1 to TRBJ1-2, with D possibly TRBD1 on 5 matching bases. This CDR3 is 13 amino acids long. The germline gives CDR1 SGHRS, CDR2 YFSETQ. With 5 bases removed from V and 5 bases from J, the gap between germline ends came to 13 bases.

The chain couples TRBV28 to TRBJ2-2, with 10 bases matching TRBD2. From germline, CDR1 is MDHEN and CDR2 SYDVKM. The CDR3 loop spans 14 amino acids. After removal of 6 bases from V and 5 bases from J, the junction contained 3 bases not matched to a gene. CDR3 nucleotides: TGTGCCAGCAGCCTAGCGGGAGCAACCGGGGAGCTGTTTTTT. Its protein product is CASSLAGATGELFF.

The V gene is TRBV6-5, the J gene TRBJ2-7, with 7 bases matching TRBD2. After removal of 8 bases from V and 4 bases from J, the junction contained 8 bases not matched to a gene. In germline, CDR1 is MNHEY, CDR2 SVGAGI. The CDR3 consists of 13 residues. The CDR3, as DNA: TGTGCCAGCCAGGTGGCGGGAGCATACGAGCAGTACTTC. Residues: CASQVAGAYEQYF.

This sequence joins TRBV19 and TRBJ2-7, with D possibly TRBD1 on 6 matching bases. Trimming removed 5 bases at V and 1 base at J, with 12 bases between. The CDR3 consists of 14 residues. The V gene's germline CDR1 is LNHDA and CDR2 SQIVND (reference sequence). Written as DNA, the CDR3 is TGTGCCAGTAGTTCCACAGGGTGGTCCTACGAGCAGTACTTC. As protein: CASSSTGWSYEQYF.

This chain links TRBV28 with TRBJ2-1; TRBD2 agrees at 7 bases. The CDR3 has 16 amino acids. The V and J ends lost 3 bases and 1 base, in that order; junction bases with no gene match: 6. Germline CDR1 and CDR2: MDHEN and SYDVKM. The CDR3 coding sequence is TGTGCCAGCAGTTTGGTACCTAGCGGATCCTACAATGAGCAGTTCTTC. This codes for CASSLVPSGSYNEQFF. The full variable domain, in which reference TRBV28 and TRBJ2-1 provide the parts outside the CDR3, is DVKVTQSSRYLVKRTGEKVFLECVQDMDHENMFWYRQDPGLGLRLIYFSYDVKMKEKGDIPEGYSVSREKKERFSLILESASTNQTSMYLCASSLVPSGSYNEQFFGPGTRLTVL.

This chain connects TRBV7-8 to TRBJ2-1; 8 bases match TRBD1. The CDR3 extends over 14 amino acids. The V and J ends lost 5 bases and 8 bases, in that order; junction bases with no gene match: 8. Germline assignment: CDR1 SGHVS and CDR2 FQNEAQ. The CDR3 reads CASSLLGQGHEQFF. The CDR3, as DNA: TGTGCCAGCAGCCTGCTCGGACAGGGCCATGAGCAGTTCTTC.

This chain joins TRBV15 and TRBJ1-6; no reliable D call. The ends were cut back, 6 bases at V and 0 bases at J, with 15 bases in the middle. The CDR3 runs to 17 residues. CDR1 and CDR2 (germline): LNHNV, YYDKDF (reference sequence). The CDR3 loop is CATSSGRHSSYNSPLHF. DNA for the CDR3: TGTGCCACCAGTTCGGGCAGACATAGCTCCTATAATTCACCCCTCCACTTT.

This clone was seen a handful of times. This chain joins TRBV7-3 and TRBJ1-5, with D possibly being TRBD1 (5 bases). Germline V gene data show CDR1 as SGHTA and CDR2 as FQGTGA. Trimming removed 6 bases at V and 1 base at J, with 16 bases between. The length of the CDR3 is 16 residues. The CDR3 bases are TGTGCCAGCAGTCGCGGGTGGGGGACGAGCAATCAGCCCCAGCATTTT. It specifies CASSRGWGTSNQPQHF. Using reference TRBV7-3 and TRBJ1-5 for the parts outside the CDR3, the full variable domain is GAGVSQTPSNKVTEKGKYVELRCDPISGHTALYWYRQSLGQGPEFLIYFQGTGAADDSGLPNDRFFAVRPEGSVSTLKIQRTERGDSAVYLCASSRGWGTSNQPQHFGDGTRLSIL.

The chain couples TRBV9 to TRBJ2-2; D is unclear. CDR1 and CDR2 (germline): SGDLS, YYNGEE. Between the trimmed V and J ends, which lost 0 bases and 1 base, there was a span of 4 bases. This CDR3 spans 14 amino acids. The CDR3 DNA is TGTGCCAGCAGCGTAGGAGTGAACACCGGGGAGCTGTTTTTT. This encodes CASSVGVNTGELFF.